Given below is one TCR beta chain in context. Its matching antigen is unknown. Produced via immunoSEQ multiplex PCR; TCRdb's table is partial and in-frame only. In the table there are some 80,000 clones, about 86% of which are singletons. These data belong to a study of OX40 agonist ivuxolimab in advanced cancers. Study context: Therapy given before enrollment (anti-PD-1, anti-PD-L1 or anti-CTLA-4) was allowed, and around 40% had some. Study-wide findings and caveats: Among T cells, CD8+ cells averaged more expanded clones than CD4+ cells.

The material sequenced was CD4+ or CD8+ T cells sorted from blood, taken in a trial of the OX40 agonist ivuxolimab. This receptor was identified in an adult with an advanced solid tumor such as melanoma, head and neck, liver or kidney cancer.

For the CDR3, the DNA is TGTGCCAGTAAGCCTCAGAGCTCCTATAATTCACCCCTCCACTTT. Translated, it gives CASKPQSSYNSPLHF. The J gene is TRBJ1-6, the V gene TRBV19, with unresolved D. This CDR3 spans 15 amino acids. V was cut by 7 bases and J by 0 bases, with 10 bases left in between. Germline values: CDR1 LNHDA, CDR2 SQIVND (reference sequence).